This T cell receptor (beta chain) appears in the sequencing data of a study of Ad26.COV2.S vaccination and SARS-CoV-2 variants. This CDR3 region has 14 residues. The germline V gene has CDR1 SGDLS and CDR2 YYNGEE. V lost 4 bases and J lost 3; bases outside the gene matches: 5. Assay used: immunoSEQ multiplex PCR; TCRdb lists only in-frame clones, some missing. The repertoire holds about 350,000 clones, with more than 85% as singletons. Treatment described: about 20 received Ad26.COV2.S at low or high dose, single or two shots; several received placebo; per-sample allocation not given. Samples analyzed were those drawn on day 63 after the first vaccine or placebo injection.

The chain has TRBV9 and TRBJ2-7; 9 bases match TRBD1. This material consisted of peripheral blood, taken in a trial of Ad26.COV2.S vaccine versus placebo. This receptor was taken from a person aged 18-65 years who received the Ad26.COV2.S COVID-19 vaccine or a placebo. The CDR3 reads CASSPGTGLYEQYF. The CDR3 DNA reads as TGTGCCAGCAGCCCAGGGACAGGGCTCTACGAGCAGTACTTC.